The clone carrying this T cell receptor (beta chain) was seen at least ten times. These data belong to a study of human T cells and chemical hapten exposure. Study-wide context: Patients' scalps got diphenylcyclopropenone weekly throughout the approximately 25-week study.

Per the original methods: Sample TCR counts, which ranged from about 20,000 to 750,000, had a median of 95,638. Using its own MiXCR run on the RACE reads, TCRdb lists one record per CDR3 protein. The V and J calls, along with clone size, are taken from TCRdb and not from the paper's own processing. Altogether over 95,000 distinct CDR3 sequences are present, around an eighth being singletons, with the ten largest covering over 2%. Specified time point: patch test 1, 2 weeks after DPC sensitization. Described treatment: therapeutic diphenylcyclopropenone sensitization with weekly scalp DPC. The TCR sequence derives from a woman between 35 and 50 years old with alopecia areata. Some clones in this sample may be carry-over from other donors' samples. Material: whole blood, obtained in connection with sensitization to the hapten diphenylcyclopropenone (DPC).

DNA for the CDR3: TGTGCCAGCAGCCAAGACGTAATGGGCGAGCAGTACTTC. This codes for CASSQDVMGEQYF. The chain is built from TRBV3-1 and TRBJ2-7; D gene ambiguous. Germline V lookup: CDR1 LGHDT, CDR2 YNNKEL (reference sequence). Trimming stripped 0 bases from V and 6 bases from J, with 9 bases between. The CDR3 is 13 amino acids.